The rows below give T cell receptor beta chains drawn from one sample of a study of OX40 agonist ivuxolimab in advanced cancers. The data were produced by immunoSEQ multiplex PCR, yet TCRdb's version contains in-frame clones alone and is incomplete. This sample has about 67,000 clones, with approximately 80% found just once. The input for sequencing was CD4+ or CD8+ T cells sorted from blood, taken in a trial of the OX40 agonist ivuxolimab. The receptor set was obtained from an adult with an advanced solid tumor such as melanoma, head and neck, liver or kidney cancer. CDR3s include the opening cysteine and the closing phenylalanine or tryptophan. D genes are given only for firm matches. Size values are once, few and many counts, or a class for expanded clones, and some rows have none.

V gene: TRBV27; D gene: TRBD2; J gene: TRBJ2-5; clone size: -; CDR3 DNA: TGTGCCAGCAGTTTTTCCGGGGGGAGCTCAGAGACCCAGTACTTC; CDR3 protein: CASSFSGGSSETQYF
V gene: TRBV7-2; D gene: -; J gene: TRBJ2-3; clone size: -; CDR3 DNA: TGTGCCAGCAGCTACAGGGCGGCGGAAACAGATACGCAGTATTTT; CDR3 protein: CASSYRAAETDTQYF
V gene: TRBV5-4; D gene: -; J gene: TRBJ1-4; clone size: -; CDR3 DNA: TGTGCCAGCAGGGCCGGATTAGGGGAAAAACTGTTTTTT; CDR3 protein: CASRAGLGEKLFF
V gene: TRBV28; D gene: -; J gene: TRBJ2-3; clone size: -; CDR3 DNA: TGTGCCAGCAAGGGGAGTCCTAGGGATACGCAGTATTTT; CDR3 protein: CASKGSPRDTQYF
V gene: TRBV6-1; D gene: -; J gene: TRBJ1-1; clone size: -; CDR3 DNA: TGTGCCAGCAGCCTACTAAGAGAGGATACTGAAGCTTTCTTT; CDR3 protein: CASSLLREDTEAFF
V gene: TRBV19; D gene: -; J gene: TRBJ1-2; clone size: -; CDR3 DNA: TGTGCCGCCCGGTCGGGGGGCTATGGCTACACCTTC; CDR3 protein: CAARSGGYGYTF
V gene: TRBV6-6; D gene: TRBD1; J gene: TRBJ1-3; clone size: once; CDR3 DNA: TGTGCCAGCAGTATGGACAGGTTCTCTGGAAACACCATATATTTT; CDR3 protein: CASSMDRFSGNTIYF
V gene: TRBV9; D gene: TRBD2; J gene: TRBJ2-1; clone size: -; CDR3 DNA: TGTGCCAGCAGCGTAGCCTTCGGGAGCGGGAGTGGAGGCGATGAGCAGTTCTTC; CDR3 protein: CASSVAFGSGSGGDEQFF
V gene: TRBV30; D gene: TRBD1; J gene: TRBJ1-2; clone size: -; CDR3 DNA: TGTGCCTGGATTCGGGACAGGGAAGATGGCTACACCTTC; CDR3 protein: CAWIRDREDGYTF
V gene: TRBV5-8; D gene: TRBD2; J gene: TRBJ2-3; clone size: -; CDR3 DNA: TGTGCCAGCAGCTTGAGACTAGCGGTTAGCACAGATACGCAGTATTTT; CDR3 protein: CASSLRLAVSTDTQYF
V gene: TRBV7-2; D gene: -; J gene: TRBJ1-1; clone size: -; CDR3 DNA: TGTGCCAGCAGCTTACAGGGCATGAACACTGAAGCTTTCTTT; CDR3 protein: CASSLQGMNTEAFF
V gene: TRBV5-1; D gene: -; J gene: TRBJ1-2; clone size: -; CDR3 DNA: TGCGCCAGCAGCAGGGGACTCAATCGGGATGGCTACACCTTC; CDR3 protein: CASSRGLNRDGYTF
V gene: TRBV28; D gene: TRBD2; J gene: TRBJ2-4; clone size: -; CDR3 DNA: TGTGCCAGCAGTTACCCCGGGACTAGCGGGGGGCTGAACATTCAGTACTTC; CDR3 protein: CASSYPGTSGGLNIQYF
V gene: TRBV28; D gene: -; J gene: TRBJ2-4; clone size: once; CDR3 DNA: TGTGCCAGCGCCCCACCGGACCGGGTAGACATTCAGTACTTC; CDR3 protein: CASAPPDRVDIQYF
V gene: TRBV5-1; D gene: -; J gene: TRBJ2-5; clone size: -; CDR3 DNA: TGCGCCAGCAGCTCCCGGGCTGGAGACCAAGAGACCCAGTACTTC; CDR3 protein: CASSSRAGDQETQYF
V gene: TRBV28; D gene: -; J gene: TRBJ1-5; clone size: -; CDR3 DNA: TGTGCCAGCAGTGAACAGGACGGAGCCAATCAGCCCCAGCATTTT; CDR3 protein: CASSEQDGANQPQHF
V gene: TRBV2; D gene: -; J gene: TRBJ2-3; clone size: few; CDR3 DNA: TGTGCCAGCAGTGAAAACACTGCGGATACGCAGTATTTT; CDR3 protein: CASSENTADTQYF
V gene: TRBV7-9; D gene: TRBD1; J gene: TRBJ1-1; clone size: -; CDR3 DNA: TGTGCCAGCAGCCCAGGACAGGTTCTGGACACTGAAGCTTTCTTT; CDR3 protein: CASSPGQVLDTEAFF
V gene: TRBV11-3; D gene: TRBD1; J gene: TRBJ2-3; clone size: -; CDR3 DNA: TGTGCCAGCAGCCTAATACAGGGGGATACGCAGTATTTT; CDR3 protein: CASSLIQGDTQYF
V gene: TRBV2; D gene: -; J gene: TRBJ2-5; clone size: -; CDR3 DNA: TGTGCCAGCAGTGAAGCGGGGGGGCCATGGGAGACCCAGTACTTC; CDR3 protein: CASSEAGGPWETQYF
V gene: TRBV10-3; D gene: -; J gene: TRBJ1-5; clone size: -; CDR3 DNA: TGTGCCAGCTCCGACTCGAATCAGCCCCAGCATTTT; CDR3 protein: CASSDSNQPQHF
V gene: TRBV18; D gene: TRBD1; J gene: TRBJ1-5; clone size: -; CDR3 DNA: TGTGCCAGCTCACAGACGTATATGACAGGGGGGCATCAGCCCCAGCATTTT; CDR3 protein: CASSQTYMTGGHQPQHF
V gene: TRBV7-3; D gene: -; J gene: TRBJ2-2; clone size: few; CDR3 DNA: TGTGCCAGCAGCTTATCGGAAGCGAACACCGGGGAGCTGTTTTTT; CDR3 protein: CASSLSEANTGELFF
V gene: TRBV6-1; D gene: -; J gene: TRBJ1-4; clone size: -; CDR3 DNA: TGTGCCACATGTTTAAGCTCAACTAATGAAAAACTGTTTTTT; CDR3 protein: CATCLSSTNEKLFF
V gene: TRBV2; D gene: TRBD1; J gene: TRBJ2-6; clone size: -; CDR3 DNA: TGTGCCAGCAGTCCCATACGGGACAGGGGGCCTGGGGCCAACGTCCTGACTTTC; CDR3 protein: CASSPIRDRGPGANVLTF
V gene: TRBV28; D gene: -; J gene: TRBJ2-3; clone size: -; CDR3 DNA: TGTGCCAGCAGCTCAACAGATACGCAGTATTTT; CDR3 protein: CASSSTDTQYF
V gene: TRBV5-1; D gene: TRBD1; J gene: TRBJ1-2; clone size: -; CDR3 DNA: TGCGCCAGCAGCTTTGGACAGGGGGAAGGCTACACCTTC; CDR3 protein: CASSFGQGEGYTF
V gene: TRBV6-5; D gene: -; J gene: TRBJ2-7; clone size: -; CDR3 DNA: TGTGCCAGCAGTTACTCAAGTTCCGGTTCCTACGAGCAGTACTTC; CDR3 protein: CASSYSSSGSYEQYF
V gene: TRBV28; D gene: -; J gene: TRBJ2-3; clone size: once; CDR3 DNA: TGTGCCAGCAGACTAGGAGAGGGGACAGATACGCAGTATTTT; CDR3 protein: CASRLGEGTDTQYF